The 22 T cell receptor beta chains given below trace back to one sample, sequenced in a study of CD8+CD57+ T cells in acquired aplastic anemia. The patients chosen for sequencing had shown expansion of CD8+CD57+ cells (detected by flow cytometry). Genomic DNA, the template, was used for profiling of the TCR beta VDJ and CDR3. TCRdb fed the reads into MiXCR, producing one record per CDR3 protein. The sample carries around 430,000 distinct CDR3 sequences, roughly 34% recorded once. The material sequenced was sorted CD4+, CD8+, or CD8+CD57+ T cells (not recorded which) from PBMCs. These receptors all stem from a human donor with aplastic anemia.

This clonotype has a count of ten or more. The rearrangement uses TRBV20-1 and TRBJ2-1; D may be TRBD2 (6 bases). Trimming pared 4 bases from V and 6 bases from J, leaving 13 bases between. In germline, CDR1 is DFQATT, CDR2 SNEGSKA (reference sequence). CDR3 length equals 13 residues. CDR3 region: CSATLVGGNEQFF. CDR3 bases: TGCAGTGCTACCTTAGTGGGAGGCAATGAGCAGTTCTTC.

This clonotype was found many times. The chain uses TRBV15 and TRBJ2-5; TRBD1 agrees at 8 bases. This CDR3 comprises 16 residues. Germline values: CDR1 LNHNV, CDR2 YYDKDF (reference sequence). The junction had 12 bases not matched to a gene; V was cut back by 4 bases and J by 5 bases. CDR3: CATSTKRQGSGETQYF. As DNA, the CDR3 is TGTGCCACCAGCACCAAGCGACAGGGGAGCGGCGAGACCCAGTACTTC.

The chain combines TRBV7-3 with TRBJ2-7; 7 bases map to TRBD1. The CDR3 covers 15 residues. Trimming took 5 bases from V and 0 from J; bases not matched to a gene: 7. Germline values: CDR1 SGHTA, CDR2 FQGTGA. The CDR3 protein is CASSPQQGSSYEQYF. The CDR3 DNA follows: TGTGCCAGCAGCCCCCAACAGGGGAGCTCCTACGAGCAGTACTTC.

Only one count was recorded for this clonotype. The rearrangement links TRBV5-1 to TRBJ2-1; TRBD1 agrees at 9 bases. Germline CDR1 and CDR2: SGHRS and YFSETQ. V dropped 2 bases and J dropped 6; count of bases not matched to a gene: 9. The CDR3 runs to 16 residues. For the CDR3, the DNA is TGCGCCAGCAGCTTTACCGGGACAGGGTCTAGCAATGAGCAGTTCTTC. Amino acid sequence: CASSFTGTGSSNEQFF.

There are a few counts of this clonotype. This chain joins TRBV30 and TRBJ1-5; TRBD1 might be the D (5 bases). CDR3 length: 12 amino acids. The V end lost 0 bases, the J end lost 11 bases, and 11 bases lay between the germline ends. Germline CDR1 GTSNPN, CDR2 SVGIG (reference sequence). This CDR3 is CAWSVSGEAQHF. CDR3 bases: TGTGCCTGGAGTGTATCGGGGGAAGCCCAGCATTTT.

This clonotype was recorded at least ten times. The rearrangement links TRBV10-3 to TRBJ2-7; D is ambiguous. CDR1 is ENHRY, CDR2 SYGVKD, per germline. The CDR3 consists of 13 residues. Trimming left V 0 bases short and J 3 bases short, with 6 bases between. Written as DNA, the CDR3 is TGTGCCATCAGTGAGTCGTGGGGCTACGAGCAGTACTTC. This gives the protein CAISESWGYEQYF.

This clonotype has at least ten counts. The V and J genes are TRBV20-1 and TRBJ2-7, with D uncertain. The ends were cut back, 0 bases at V and 0 bases at J, with 12 bases in the middle. Per germline, CDR1 DFQATT and CDR2 SNEGSKA (reference sequence). This CDR3 comprises 15 residues. CDR3 nucleotide sequence: TGCAGTGCTAGAGATCCCACGGGCTACTCCTACGAGCAGTACTTC. This codes for CSARDPTGYSYEQYF.

V gene TRBV5-5 combines with J gene TRBJ1-5, with 8 positions matching TRBD1. The trim removed 0 bases at V and 5 bases at J, leaving 4 bases unmatched. Germline CDR1 is SGHKS and CDR2 is YYEKEE (reference sequence). There are 15 residues in the CDR3. The CDR3 reads CASSLDRGRDQPQHF. CDR3 nucleotide sequence: TGTGCCAGCAGCTTGGACAGGGGGAGGGATCAGCCCCAGCATTTT.

In its sample, this clonotype was seen a few times. This chain connects TRBV20-1 to TRBJ2-3; weak D call: TRBD2 (6 bases). Germline CDR1 DFQATT, CDR2 SNEGSKA (reference sequence). V was pared by 3 bases and J by 4 bases, with 17 bases between. The CDR3 extends over 15 amino acids. The DNA of the CDR3 is TGCAGTGCTAGTTGGCCGGGAGTAGTCGCAGATACGCAGTATTTT. Its translation is CSASWPGVVADTQYF.

The chain links TRBV11-3 to TRBJ1-6, with TRBD1 matching over 7 bases. From germline, CDR1 is SGHNT and CDR2 YENEEA. V lost 4 bases to trimming and J lost 4 bases; unmatched junction nucleotides: 13. This CDR3 comprises 18 residues. In nucleotides, the CDR3 is TGTGCCAGCAGCTCCACAGGGGCTACGCCAACTTATAATTCACCCCTCCACTTT. Translating it yields CASSSTGATPTYNSPLHF. Complete variable domain (other parts from reference TRBV11-3 and TRBJ1-6): EAGVVQSPRYKIIEKKQPVAFWCNPISGHNTLYWYLQNLGQGPELLIRYENEEAVDDSQLPKDRFSAERLKGVDSTLKIQPAELGDSAVYLCASSSTGATPTYNSPLHFGNGTRLTVT.

This chain joins TRBV11-3 and TRBJ1-2; 8 bases line up with TRBD1. From germline, CDR1 is SGHNT and CDR2 YENEEA. The CDR3 spans 15 residues. After removal of 5 bases from V and 4 bases from J, the junction contained 9 bases not matched to a gene. This CDR3 reads CASSADRGGSYGYTF. The CDR3 DNA follows: TGTGCCAGCAGCGCAGACAGGGGTGGGAGCTATGGCTACACCTTC.

This clonotype has just a few counts. V gene TRBV7-8 combines with J gene TRBJ1-1; no definite D call. The CDR3 has 15 amino acids. V lost 6 bases and J lost 0, with 14 bases in between. Germline CDR1 is SGHVS and CDR2 is FQNEAQ. CDR3 sequence reads: CASRPPGIMNTEAFF. The CDR3 DNA follows: TGTGCCAGCAGACCACCCGGGATTATGAACACTGAAGCTTTCTTT.

This clonotype was detected many times. The CDR3 DNA follows: TGTGCCAGCAGCGAACGGGGCAGTACCTACGAGCAGTACTTC. Translation gives CASSERGSTYEQYF. The rearrangement joins TRBV12-3 or TRBV12-4 to TRBJ2-7; TRBD1 or TRBD2 may be the D gene (5 bases each). V dropped 6 bases and J dropped 2 bases, with 14 bases sitting between them. The CDR3 consists of 14 residues.

This clonotype was picked up many times. The chain couples TRBV19 to TRBJ1-5; tentatively, D is TRBD1 (5 bases). V lost 3 bases to trimming and J lost 4 bases, with 13 bases between them. There are 15 residues in the CDR3. Germline CDR1 and CDR2: LNHDA and SQIVND (reference sequence). The CDR3 nucleotides are TGTGCCAGTAGTATTGAAGGACAACTAAATCAGCCCCAGCATTTT. This gives the protein CASSIEGQLNQPQHF.

This clonotype was picked up many times. The V and J genes are TRBV5-1 and TRBJ2-2, with D unclear. V was trimmed by 4 bases and J by 3 bases, leaving 4 bases between them. The V gene's germline CDR1 is SGHRS and CDR2 YFSETQ. The CDR3 runs to 12 residues. CDR3 residues: CASSTYTGELFF. The CDR3 DNA sequence: TGCGCCAGCAGCACCTACACCGGGGAGCTGTTTTTT.

This clonotype showed up many times. The rearrangement uses TRBV7-2 and TRBJ2-5, with 8 bases that match TRBD2. V dropped 7 bases and J dropped 5; count of bases not matched to a gene: 12. This CDR3 spans 15 amino acids. The germline V gene has CDR1 SGHTA and CDR2 FQGNSA. The CDR3 sequence is CASTRPGGGLETQYF. The CDR3 DNA is TGTGCCAGCACCCGGCCGGGGGGGGGGCTTGAGACCCAGTACTTC.

The rearrangement joins TRBV12-3 or TRBV12-4 to TRBJ2-7; D gene unclear. V lost 5 bases and J 1 base, leaving 18 bases between the germline ends. The CDR3 has 16 amino acids. The CDR3 spells CASSHGLGRVSYEQYF. DNA for the CDR3: TGTGCCAGCAGTCATGGGCTCGGACGGGTATCCTACGAGCAGTACTTC.

This clonotype was counted many times. The V and J genes are TRBV9 and TRBJ2-7, with D tentatively TRBD1 (6 bases). Trimming shortened V by 0 bases and J by 2 bases, and 9 bases separated the two germline ends. This CDR3 is built from 14 residues. CDR1 and CDR2 from the germline V gene are SGDLS and YYNGEE. The CDR3 reads CASSVDQGTYEQYF. CDR3 DNA sequence: TGTGCCAGCAGCGTAGACCAGGGGACCTACGAGCAGTACTTC.

This clonotype was found a few times. The chain has TRBV10-3 and TRBJ1-2; TRBD1 agrees at 10 bases. Germline V lookup: CDR1 ENHRY, CDR2 SYGVKD. The CDR3 is 12 residues long. Unmatched junction bases numbered 4, after V lost 10 bases and J lost 5 bases. In nucleotides, the CDR3 is TGTGCCACCGGACAGGGGGATTATGGCTACACCTTC. Encoded protein: CATGQGDYGYTF.

The chain has TRBV11-1 and TRBJ1-2, with 9 bases lining up with TRBD1. The CDR3 covers 16 residues. V trimming: 7 bases; J trimming: 0 bases; junction bases outside the gene matches: 9. Germline V gene data show CDR1 as SGHAT and CDR2 as FQDESV (reference sequence). CDR3 sequence: CASTGRGTGPNYGYTF. CDR3 bases: TGTGCCAGCACTGGGAGGGGGACAGGGCCTAACTATGGCTACACCTTC.

The chain employs TRBV7-2 and TRBJ2-5, with TRBD2 matching 7 bases. Germline CDR1 and CDR2: SGHTA and FQGNSA. The ends lost 5 bases at V and 5 bases at J; junction bases unmatched: 11. This CDR3 has 15 residues. CDR3 DNA sequence: TGTGCCAGCAGCCCAAGAGGCGGGGGTCGGGAGACCCAGTACTTC. Translating gives CASSPRGGGRETQYF.

This clonotype was counted ten times or more. The chain uses TRBV6-4 and TRBJ1-2, with 8 bases aligning to TRBD1. Germline V lookup: CDR1 MRHNA, CDR2 SNTAGT. Trimming cost V 4 bases and J 6 bases; bases outside gene matches: 4. This CDR3 is 13 amino acids long. The CDR3 DNA is TGTGCCAGCAGTGGACCAGGGGGCCATGGCTACACCTTC. It codes for CASSGPGGHGYTF.